This T cell receptor beta chain was sequenced in a study of T cell clonality in common variable immunodeficiency. Within the sample, this clone is medium-sized (0.01 to 0.1%). Its antigen is undetermined. The CDR3 is cut off 3 residues early in the read; its end comes from the germline J gene. Reduced serum IgG, IgA and/or IgM plus specific antibody deficiency defined CVID. This CDR3 region has 13 residues. V lost 6 bases to trimming and J lost 1 base; unmatched junction nucleotides: 4. CDR1 is DFQATT, CDR2 SNEGSKA, per germline (reference sequence). Study-level findings and limits: Reportedly, TCR beta sequences from common variable immunodeficiency showed fewer deletions and N-nucleotide insertions.

TCRdb keeps only in-frame clones here, not all; method: immunoSEQ multiplex PCR. The table records approximately 30,000 clones without singletons, the ten largest covering 3% to 3.5%. V is TRBV20-1 and J is TRBJ1-1, with 8 bases fitting TRBD1. Sequenced material: peripheral blood mononuclear cells. This receptor was taken from a human donor with common variable immunodeficiency. CDR3 loop: CSAGQGWNTEAFF. CDR3 bases read: TGCAGTGCAGGACAGGGTTGGAACACTGAA.